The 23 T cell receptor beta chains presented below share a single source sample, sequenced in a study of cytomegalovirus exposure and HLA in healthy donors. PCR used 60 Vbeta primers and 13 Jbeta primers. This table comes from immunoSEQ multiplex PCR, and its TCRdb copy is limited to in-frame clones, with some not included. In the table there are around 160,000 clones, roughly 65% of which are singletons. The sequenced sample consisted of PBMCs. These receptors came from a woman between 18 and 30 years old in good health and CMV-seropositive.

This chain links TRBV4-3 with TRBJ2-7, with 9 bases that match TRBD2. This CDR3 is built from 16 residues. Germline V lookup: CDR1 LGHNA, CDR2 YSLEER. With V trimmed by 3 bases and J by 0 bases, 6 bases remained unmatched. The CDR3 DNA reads TGCGCCAGCAGCCACCTTAGCGGGGGCGGCTCCTACGAGCAGTACTTC. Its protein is CASSHLSGGGSYEQYF.

The CDR3 DNA follows: TGTGCCAGCAGCCTACAGGGGGCTGCGAGCACTGAAGCTTTCTTT. Protein product: CASSLQGAASTEAFF. This chain connects TRBV11-2 to TRBJ1-1; the match to TRBD1 covers 9 bases. V lost 5 bases and J lost 4; bases outside the gene matches: 8. Germline loops: CDR1 SGHAT, CDR2 FQNNGV. The CDR3 has 15 amino acids.

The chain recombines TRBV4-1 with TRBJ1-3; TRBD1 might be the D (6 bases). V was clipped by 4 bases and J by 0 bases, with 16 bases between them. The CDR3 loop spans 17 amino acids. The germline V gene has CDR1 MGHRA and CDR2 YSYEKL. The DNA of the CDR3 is TGCGCCAGCAGCCCAAATCTCGGACAGTCCTCTGGAAACACCATATATTTT. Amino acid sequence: CASSPNLGQSSGNTIYF.

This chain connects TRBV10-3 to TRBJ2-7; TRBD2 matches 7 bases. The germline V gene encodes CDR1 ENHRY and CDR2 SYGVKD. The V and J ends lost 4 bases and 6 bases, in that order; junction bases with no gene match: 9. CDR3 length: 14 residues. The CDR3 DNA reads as TGTGCCATCAGTGCCAGCCGGGAGGAGGGCGAGCAGTACTTC. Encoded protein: CAISASREEGEQYF.

CDR3 coding DNA: TGTGCCAGCAGACGGACAGGGGAATGGACTGAAGCTTTCTTT. Amino acid sequence: CASRRTGEWTEAFF. The gene calls are TRBV27 and TRBJ1-1; 9 nucleotides line up with TRBD1. The germline V gene has CDR1 MNHEY and CDR2 SMNVEV (reference sequence). The CDR3 covers 14 residues. The J segment lost 5 bases and the V segment lost 6 bases, leaving 7 bases of the junction unmatched.

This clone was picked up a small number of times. DNA for the CDR3: TGTGCCAGCAGTTCCCCAGGGAAAGCTAACTATGGCTACACCTTC. Its protein product is CASSSPGKANYGYTF. V and J are TRBV28 and TRBJ1-2, with D maybe TRBD1 (5 bases). V was trimmed by 4 bases and J by 0 bases, leaving 12 bases between them. Germline loops: CDR1 MDHEN, CDR2 SYDVKM. This CDR3 spans 15 amino acids.

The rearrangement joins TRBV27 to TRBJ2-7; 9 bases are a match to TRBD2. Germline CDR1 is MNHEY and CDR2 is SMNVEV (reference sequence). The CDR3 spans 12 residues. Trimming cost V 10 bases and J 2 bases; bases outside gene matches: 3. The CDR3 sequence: CATRTSAYEQYF. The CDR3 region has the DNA TGTGCCACCCGGACTAGCGCCTACGAGCAGTACTTC.

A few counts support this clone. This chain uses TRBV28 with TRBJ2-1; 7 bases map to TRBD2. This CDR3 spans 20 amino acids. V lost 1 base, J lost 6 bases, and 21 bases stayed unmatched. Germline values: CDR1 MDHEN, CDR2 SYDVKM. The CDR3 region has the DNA TGTGCCAGCAGTTTATTATCCATCAAATGGCCGGGAGGCGATTCCAATGAGCAGTTCTTC. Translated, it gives CASSLLSIKWPGGDSNEQFF.

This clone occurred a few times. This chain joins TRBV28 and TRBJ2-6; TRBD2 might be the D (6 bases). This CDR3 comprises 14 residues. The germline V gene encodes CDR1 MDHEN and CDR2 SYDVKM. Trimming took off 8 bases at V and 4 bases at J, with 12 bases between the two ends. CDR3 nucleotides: TGTGCCAGCCGATGGGGGGTCGGGGCCAACGTCCTGACTTTC. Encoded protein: CASRWGVGANVLTF.

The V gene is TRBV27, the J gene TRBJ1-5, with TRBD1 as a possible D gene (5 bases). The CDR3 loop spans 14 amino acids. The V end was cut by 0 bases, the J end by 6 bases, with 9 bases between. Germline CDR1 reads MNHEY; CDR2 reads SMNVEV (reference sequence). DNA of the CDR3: TGTGCCAGCAGTTTATCAGGGAGGGGTCAGCCCCAGCATTTT. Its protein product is CASSLSGRGQPQHF.

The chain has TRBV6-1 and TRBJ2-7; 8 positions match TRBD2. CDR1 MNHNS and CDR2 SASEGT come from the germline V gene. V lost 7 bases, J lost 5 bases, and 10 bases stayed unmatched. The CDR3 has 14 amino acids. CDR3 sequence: CASTREGPWDEQYF. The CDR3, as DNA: TGTGCCAGCACACGGGAGGGCCCGTGGGACGAGCAGTACTTC.

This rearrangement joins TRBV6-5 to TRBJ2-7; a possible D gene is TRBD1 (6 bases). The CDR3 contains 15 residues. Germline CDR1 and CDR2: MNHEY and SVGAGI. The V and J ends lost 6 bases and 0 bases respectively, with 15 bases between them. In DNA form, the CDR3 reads TGTGCCAGCAGCCGGTTGACAGGCGTCTCCTACGAGCAGTACTTC. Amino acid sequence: CASSRLTGVSYEQYF.

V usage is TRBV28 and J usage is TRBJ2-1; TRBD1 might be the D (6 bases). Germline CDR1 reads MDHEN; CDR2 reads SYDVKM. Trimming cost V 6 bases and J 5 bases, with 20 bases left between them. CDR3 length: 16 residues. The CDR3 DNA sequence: TGTGCCAGCAGAATCACGGACAGCGCTAGTAACAATGAGCAGTTCTTC. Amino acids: CASRITDSASNNEQFF.

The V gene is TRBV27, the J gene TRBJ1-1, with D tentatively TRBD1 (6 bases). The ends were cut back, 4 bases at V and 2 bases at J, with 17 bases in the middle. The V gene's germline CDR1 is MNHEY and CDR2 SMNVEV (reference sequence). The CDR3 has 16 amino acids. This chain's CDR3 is CASSSHPGVGNTEAFF. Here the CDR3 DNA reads TGTGCCAGCAGTTCTCATCCAGGGGTAGGAAACACTGAAGCTTTCTTT.

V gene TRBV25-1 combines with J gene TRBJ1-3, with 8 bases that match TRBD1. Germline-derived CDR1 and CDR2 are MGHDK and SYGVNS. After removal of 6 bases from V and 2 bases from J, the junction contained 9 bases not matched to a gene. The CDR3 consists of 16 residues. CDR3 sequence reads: CASRGPGQVTGNTIYF. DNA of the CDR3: TGTGCCAGCAGAGGACCGGGACAGGTCACTGGAAACACCATATATTTT.

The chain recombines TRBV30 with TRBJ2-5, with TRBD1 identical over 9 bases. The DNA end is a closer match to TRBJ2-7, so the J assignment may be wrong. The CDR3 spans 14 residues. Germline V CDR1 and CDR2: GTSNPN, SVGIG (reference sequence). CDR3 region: CAWGTGTGSYEQYF. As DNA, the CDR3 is TGTGCCTGGGGAACCGGGACAGGGTCCTACGAGCAGTACTTC.

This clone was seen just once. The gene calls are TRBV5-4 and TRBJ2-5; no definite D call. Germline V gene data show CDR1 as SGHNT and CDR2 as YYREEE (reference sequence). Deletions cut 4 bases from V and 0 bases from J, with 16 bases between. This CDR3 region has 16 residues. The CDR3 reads CASSPFGGVDQETQYF. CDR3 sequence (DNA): TGTGCCAGCAGCCCCTTTGGCGGTGTCGACCAAGAGACCCAGTACTTC. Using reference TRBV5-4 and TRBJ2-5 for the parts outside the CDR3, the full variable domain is ETGVTQSPTHLIKTRGQQVTLRCSSQSGHNTVSWYQQALGQGPQFIFQYYREEENGRGNFPPRFSGLQFPNYSSELNVNALELDDSALYLCASSPFGGVDQETQYFGPGTRLLVL.

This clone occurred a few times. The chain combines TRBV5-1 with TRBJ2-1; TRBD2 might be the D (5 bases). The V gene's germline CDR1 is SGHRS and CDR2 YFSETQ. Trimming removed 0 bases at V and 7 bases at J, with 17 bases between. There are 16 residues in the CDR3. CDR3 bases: TGCGCCAGCAGCTTGGCCGGGGTAGGAGCCGGGAATGAGCAGTTCTTC. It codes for CASSLAGVGAGNEQFF.

The DNA for the CDR3 is TGTGCCATCAGTGGTTGGGACAGGGGGCAGGAGGAGACCCAGTACTTC. It specifies CAISGWDRGQEETQYF. V is TRBV10-3 and J is TRBJ2-5; 12 bases line up with TRBD1. Trimming removed 4 bases from V and 5 bases from J; junction bases left unmatched: 8. Germline values: CDR1 ENHRY, CDR2 SYGVKD. The CDR3 has 16 amino acids.

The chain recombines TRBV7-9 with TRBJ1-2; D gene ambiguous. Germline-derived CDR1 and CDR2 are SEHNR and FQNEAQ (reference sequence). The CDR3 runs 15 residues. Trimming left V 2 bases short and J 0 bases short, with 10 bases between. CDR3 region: CASSLPLPANYGYTF. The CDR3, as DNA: TGTGCCAGCAGCTTACCCCTCCCAGCTAACTATGGCTACACCTTC.

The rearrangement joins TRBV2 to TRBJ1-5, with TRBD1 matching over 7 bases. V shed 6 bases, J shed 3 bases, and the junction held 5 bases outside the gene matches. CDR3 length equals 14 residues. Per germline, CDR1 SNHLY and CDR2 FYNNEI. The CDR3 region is CASRDDRVNQPQHF. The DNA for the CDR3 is TGTGCCAGCAGGGACGACAGGGTCAATCAGCCCCAGCATTTT.

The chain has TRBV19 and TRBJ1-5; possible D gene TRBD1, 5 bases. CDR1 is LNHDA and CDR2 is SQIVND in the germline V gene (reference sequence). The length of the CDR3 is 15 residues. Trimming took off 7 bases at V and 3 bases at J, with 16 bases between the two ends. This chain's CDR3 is CASKVGRADNQPQHF. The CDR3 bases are TGTGCCAGTAAAGTCGGCAGGGCCGACAATCAGCCCCAGCATTTT. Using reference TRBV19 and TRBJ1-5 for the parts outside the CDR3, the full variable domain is DGGITQSPKYLFRKEGQNVTLSCEQNLNHDAMYWYRQDPGQGLRLIYYSQIVNDFQKGDIAEGYSVSREKKESFPLTVTSAQKNPTAFYLCASKVGRADNQPQHFGDGTRLSIL.

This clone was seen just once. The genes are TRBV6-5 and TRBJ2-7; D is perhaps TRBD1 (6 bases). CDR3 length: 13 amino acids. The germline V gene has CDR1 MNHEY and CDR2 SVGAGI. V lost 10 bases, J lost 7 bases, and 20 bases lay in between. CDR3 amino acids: CATTSAGAFEQYF. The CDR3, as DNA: TGTGCCACCACCTCGGCAGGGGCCTTTGAGCAGTACTTC.